The 2 T cell receptor beta chains listed next were all sequenced from one sample in a study of blood T cell repertoires in COVID-19. Generated by immunoSEQ multiplex PCR, the TCRdb table keeps only in-frame clones and is missing some. This table holds over 300,000 clones, 89% found once. Material: PBMCs or T cells enriched from blood (not recorded which). Receptors were obtained from a woman aged 40 to 50 who had recovered from COVID-19.

This clone was seen once. The chain employs TRBV19 and TRBJ2-5; D unresolved. Trimming left V 1 base short and J 0 bases short, with 12 bases between. Germline CDR1 and CDR2: LNHDA and SQIVND (reference sequence). The CDR3 has 16 residues. As DNA, the CDR3 is TGTGCCAGTAGTATAGTTATCGGCCAGGACCAAGAGACCCAGTACTTC. It encodes CASSIVIGQDQETQYF. Full variable domain (rest looked up from reference TRBV19 and TRBJ2-5): DGGITQSPKYLFRKEGQNVTLSCEQNLNHDAMYWYRQDPGQGLRLIYYSQIVNDFQKGDIAEGYSVSREKKESFPLTVTSAQKNPTAFYLCASSIVIGQDQETQYFGPGTRLLVL.

The rearrangement joins TRBV9 to TRBJ2-5, with D possibly being TRBD1 (6 bases). Between the trimmed V and J ends, which lost 2 bases and 0 bases, there was a span of 14 bases. This CDR3 is 16 amino acids long. Germline CDR1 and CDR2: SGDLS and YYNGEE. CDR3 loop: CASSVNPTGHQETQYF. CDR3 DNA sequence: TGTGCCAGCAGCGTCAACCCGACAGGACACCAAGAGACCCAGTACTTC.